This T cell receptor beta chain emerged from a study of cytomegalovirus exposure and HLA in healthy donors (dated by TCRdb to about 2017). With respect to the entire study: According to an earlier analysis of a few hundred of the donors, some 180 million T cells yielded roughly 100 million unique TCR beta sequences and around 300 Gb of sequence data. An early release covering 550 to 650 HLA-typed donors comprised roughly 300 gigabases of sequencing data and around 80 million unique TCR sequences. Among the roughly 400 genotyped donors, more than 70% belonged to the genetic ancestry cluster associated with self-reported Caucasian donors. The study aimed to test whether signatures of past pathogen exposure could be identified by cataloging public T cell receptors. The T cell repertoires of some 700 subjects were profiled by immunosequencing and related to cytomegalovirus serostatus. A separate validation cohort of 100 to 150 different subjects was used in addition to the approximately 700-subject first cohort. To predict cytomegalovirus infection status, the study brought together high-throughput TCR immunosequencing, statistical association of individual TCRs with disease status, and machine learning. In a later analysis, previously published TCR beta repertoires from 670 or so donors were re-analyzed and high-resolution HLA genotyping was added so that TCR occurrence patterns could be studied. Rather than drawing on any new phenotypic data, the later analysis identified candidate immune exposures from TCR beta sequences and the way those sequences occurred across donors. An earlier analysis of several hundred of the donors used high-throughput TCR beta sequencing to judge whether each TCR beta V gene segment behaved as functional or pseudogenic. Donor age, sex, ethnicity and CMV serostatus were compiled alongside the repertoire data. A later genetic analysis used genome-wide SNP genotypes for about three fifths of the 666 donors, treating that subset as a discovery cohort. All discovery cohort repertoires had been generated using a single sequencing platform. HLA typing included class I and class II loci at four-digit resolution. Typing coverage varied by locus: roughly 620-640 donors for A, B, C, DRB1 and DQB1; about 520 for DQA1; some 610 for DPA1; about 450 for DPB1. Roughly 5 DR-DQ haplotypes were handled as single units for association and clustering, since linkage in the cohort was strong. Among about 370 genotyped donors of the cohort, an average of roughly 230,000 unique TCR beta nucleotide sequences was sequenced per donor, of which 15% to 20% were non-productive. What the research found in general, with its limitations: Most TCR sequences were seen in very few donors, while some public TCRs were found in many individuals. Several of the top co-occurrence clusters appeared to be linked to parvovirus B19, influenza, CMV and Epstein-Barr virus, according to a later analysis. Linkage disequilibrium might explain the correlated functional status among segregating V segments, but an unknown experimental factor could not be ruled out. This cohort had only TCR beta chains sequenced, and the lack of alpha or paired-chain data limited which features could be detected. A later analysis associated roughly 17,000 TCR beta sequences with specific HLA alleles at a false discovery rate of 0.05. In an earlier analysis of about 550 of the donors, most TCR beta V segments were observed in productive rearrangements about 87% or about 30% of the time, broadly matching IMGT annotations. An association between a missense DCLRE1C variant and V-gene and J-gene trimming of TCR beta chains was found in a later genetic analysis and replicated in an independent cohort. Roughly 17 rarely observed V segments, including chromosome 9 orphons, were excluded from the earlier analysis of several hundred of the donors because counts were too low. According to the authors, the approach could potentially be generalized to other disease states and immunological phenotypes. Because some donors lacked HLA typing at each locus, the association tests relied only on the typed subset. In a later analysis, most CMV-associated TCR beta chains were found to appear HLA-restricted, with HLA associations seemingly driven largely by CMV exposure. When HLA alleles, especially DR and DQ, strongly co-occurred, TCR associations were difficult to assign to individual alleles. The study listed 150 to 200 TCR beta chains as associated with cytomegalovirus. A group of highly shared sequence variants was considered likely to be a technical artifact of the sequencing pipeline. In a later analysis, TCR association rates were found to vary across HLA loci, with the most associated TCRs seen for DRB1 alleles and the fewest for HLA-C alleles. Compared with the 666-donor mean, donors in an Asian-associated ancestry cluster had fewer N-insertions in productive TCRs, according to a later genetic analysis. Roughly uniform sequencing depth across donors was assumed in presence/absence analyses, although this assumption may not hold. In both the original and validation cohorts, the classifier was reported to diagnose cytomegalovirus status with high specificity and sensitivity. Compared with equally common non-associated chains, HLA-associated TCR beta chains in a later analysis were more clonally expanded and had lower generation probabilities. For the cohort, immune exposure information was limited to CMV serostatus. A further reported finding was that TCR beta sequences accurately predicted the HLA-A and HLA-B alleles for most subjects in the first cohort. Some IMGT-functional V segments, including TRBV6-2 and TRBV6-3, could not be told apart with the 87-base-pair reads, so those segments were excluded. In vitro tests confirmed that a few of the cytomegalovirus-associated TCR beta chains recognize cytomegalovirus antigens.

This clone was seen once. Its binding antigen is unknown. Per-base qualities were not stored, and no clone one base away is much larger. The cohort was made up of under 800 healthy bone marrow donors. All cohort members were sampled while nominally healthy, although unrecorded immune exposures were likely present. The donor tested CMV seronegative and was one of the 352 seronegative cohort members. Each donor provided a peripheral blood sample, and peripheral blood mononuclear cells were used for TCR beta sequencing. The Qiagen DNeasy Blood Extraction Kit was used to extract genomic DNA from the blood cell samples. The CDR3 starts with the cysteine, ends with the phenylalanine, and has 14 residues. The DNA shown is the 42-base CDR3, in frame from base 1. Relative to germline, V is 6 bases shorter and J is 5 bases shorter, with 14 bases between their ends. Via the germline V gene (reference sequence), CDR1 is SEHNR and CDR2 FQNEAQ.

The library was obtained by the immunoSEQ multiplex PCR assay. The multiplex PCR relied on a mix of 60 forward primers for TCR Vbeta segments and 13 reverse primers for TCR Jbeta segments. Amplification of the CDR3 region of rearranged TCR beta genes was performed with a multiplex PCR assay on genomic DNA. On the Illumina HiSeq System, the amplified TCR beta libraries were sequenced as 87-base-pair reads. Per the source publication's procedure: In a later analysis, tens of millions of unique TCR beta chains were counted across the 500 to 850 repertoires, and approximately 11 million of these chains were shared by at least two donors. Raw reads were error-corrected and collapsed into unique sequences with a nearest-neighbor algorithm that merged closely related sequences to remove PCR and sequencing errors. Alignment of CDR3 sequences to IMGT reference sequences was used to assign V, D and J gene segments. For a sequence to be retained, at least a six-nucleotide match to both a V gene segment and a J gene segment was required. A rearrangement counted as productive if the CDR3 had no stop codons and remained in frame with V and J, and every other rearrangement counted as non-productive. CDR3 was defined by IMGT convention, running from the second conserved V-encoded cysteine to the conserved J-encoded phenylalanine. The earlier analysis of fewer than 750 of the donors excluded sequences that lacked an unambiguous match to a single V gene segment. In an earlier analysis of roughly 600 of the donors, a V segment was called functional when productive rearrangements were above 56.7%, and segregating when the standard deviation between donors exceeded 5%. A statistical classification framework was built for diagnosing cytomegalovirus status from the catalog of TCR beta chain sequences. In a later analysis, V and J genes were assigned by comparing TCR nucleotide sequences against IMGT/GENE-DB human TR gene sequences. A later analysis assigned CDR3 sequences and most-parsimonious VDJ recombination scenarios with the TCRdist pipeline. A later analysis defined each TCR beta chain by its CDR3 amino acid sequence plus V-gene family, and excluded reads lacking a unique V-gene family. A later analysis removed 550 to 700 highly shared, low-generation-probability nucleotide sequences to deal with suspected cross-contamination and a sequencing artifact. For each public chain, a later analysis derived a clonal expansion index from normalized ranks of inferred template counts within each repertoire. Generation probabilities in a later analysis came from a VDJ recombination model fitted to out-of-frame rearrangements, and those results were checked against IGoR. In a later analysis, hypergeometric tests were used to score TCR-TCR, TCR-HLA and TCR-CMV co-occurrence, with a repertoire-size bias correction applied to TCR pairs. False discovery rates were estimated in a later analysis by permuting HLA or CMV assignments 20 times. In a later analysis, co-occurring TCRs were grouped using DBSCAN, and TCRdist sequence similarity was added for clustering within HLA-allele-positive subsets. Co-occurrence clustering excluded repertoires with fewer than 30,000 or more than 120,000 public chains, plus five with anomalous nucleotide sharing. TCRdb obtained this table from immuneACCESS and retained in-frame rearrangements with V and J assigned. These tables miss some clones; where compared with another copy, unresolved V genes account for less than half of the shortfall, and the remainder is unexplained. V and J calls and clone size are copied from that table; D and trimming were computed from the DNA. The sample table records around 120,000 clones; around 78% of these occur just once. In total, the top ten clones hold approximately 1.7% of the sample.

Sequenced input: PBMCs. Recombination joined TRBV7-9 with TRBJ2-1; TRBD1 is possibly the D segment (6 matching bases). The TCR comes from a woman between 40 and 55 years old in good health and CMV-seronegative. The CDR3 sequence is CASSWGLENNEQFF. The nucleotides read TGTGCCAGCAGTTGGGGGCTTGAGAACAATGAGCAGTTCTTC.